The T cell receptor (beta chain) described here comes from a study of T cells in localized non-small cell lung cancer. Comment on this clone: The antigen is unknown.

Overall study results and limits: Density of T cells in blood, when higher, went with longer overall survival.

TCRdb's table, derived via immunoSEQ multiplex PCR, lists solely in-frame clones and lacks some. Seen here are roughly 40,000 clones, 85% to 90% observed once, and the top ten hold 3.5%. This clonotype was sampled from a man aged 18-49 years with stage I lung adenocarcinoma. This specimen consisted of peripheral blood, obtained before any cancer treatment.

The CDR3, as DNA: TGCGCCAGCAGCCAAGATCATCTAATCACCTACGAGCAGTACTTC. It translates to CASSQDHLITYEQYF. The genes are TRBV4-3 and TRBJ2-7, with D unclear. The CDR3 length is 15 residues. V gave up 0 bases and J gave up 2 bases, with 11 bases separating them. Germline V lookup: CDR1 LGHNA, CDR2 YSLEER.